The clone carrying this T cell receptor (beta chain) was seen only a few times. Its antigen is not identified. Germline V gene lookup returns CDR1 SNHLY and CDR2 FYNNEI. J gave up 8 bases and V 2 bases, and 7 bases lay outside the gene matches. This CDR3 region has 16 residues. These data originate in a study of beta chain features in type 1 diabetes. Reverse transcribing all isolated RNA meant expressed TCRB transcripts were sequenced. This table comes from immunoSEQ multiplex PCR, and its TCRdb copy is limited to in-frame clones, with some not included. The table lists about 150,000 clones, approximately 7.9% of them singletons. Study-wide findings and caveats: A pattern of fewer insertions and more deletions at VDJ junctions was seen in type 1 diabetes patients. Cells with high TCR expression could be over-represented by cDNA sequencing. Among patients, naive, central memory and Treg TCRB repertoires appeared more similar than among healthy donors. The study found moderately but significantly shorter TCRB CDR3s in all four CD4+ subsets of Type 1 diabetes patients. For patients and controls alike, PCR might favor shorter templates to the same degree.

Sequencing was done on a sample of central memory CD4+ T cells from blood. The J gene is TRBJ2-1, the V gene TRBV2; 12 bases fit TRBD2. This clonotype originated in a man younger than 35 with type 1 diabetes. CDR3 coding DNA: TGTGCCAGCAGTGAATCCGGAGCTAGCGGGAGGGATGAGCAGTTCTTC. Translated, it gives CASSESGASGRDEQFF.